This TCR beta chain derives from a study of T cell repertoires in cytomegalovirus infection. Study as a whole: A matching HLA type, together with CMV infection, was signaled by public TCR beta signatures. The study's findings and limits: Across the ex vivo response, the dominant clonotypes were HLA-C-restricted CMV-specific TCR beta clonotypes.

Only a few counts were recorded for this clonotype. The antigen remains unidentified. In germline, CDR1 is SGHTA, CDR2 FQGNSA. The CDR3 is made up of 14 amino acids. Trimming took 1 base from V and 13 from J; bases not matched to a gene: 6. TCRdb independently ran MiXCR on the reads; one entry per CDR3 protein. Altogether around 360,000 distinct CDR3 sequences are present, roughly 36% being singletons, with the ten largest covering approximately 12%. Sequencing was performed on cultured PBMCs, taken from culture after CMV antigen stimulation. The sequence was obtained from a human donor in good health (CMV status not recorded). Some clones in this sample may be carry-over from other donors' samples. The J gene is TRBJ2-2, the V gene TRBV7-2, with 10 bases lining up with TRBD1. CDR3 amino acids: CASSLGTGGLRLFF. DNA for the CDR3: TGTGCCAGCAGCTTAGGGACAGGGGGGCTGAGGCTGTTTTTT.